This section outlines one TCR beta chain sequence together with its context. This record comes from a study of blood T cell repertoires in COVID-19. Looking at the study overall: Samples of COVID-19 (acute and convalescent) were obtained from the United States, Italy and Spain.

The protocol was immunoSEQ multiplex PCR, while the TCRdb copy is restricted to in-frame clones and leaves out a portion. The data contain some 190,000 clones, roughly 76% of them singletons. With V trimmed by 0 bases and J by 4 bases, 6 bases remained unmatched. The CDR3 is 15 amino acids. Germline V lookup: CDR1 MNHEY, CDR2 SVGAGI. This sequence was found in a woman aged 40 to 50 with COVID-19, enrolled during active disease. Sequencing input: peripheral blood. The rearrangement joins TRBV6-5 to TRBJ2-7; 7 positions agree with TRBD2. The CDR3 region is CASSYSFGGSYEQYF. The CDR3 DNA is TGTGCCAGCAGTTACTCATTTGGCGGGAGTTACGAGCAGTACTTC.